The next 17 T cell receptor beta chains were all read from a single sample in a study of shared clonotypes between healthy human individuals. The protocol was immunoSEQ multiplex PCR, while the TCRdb copy is restricted to in-frame clones and leaves out a portion. The sample includes 2.5 million or so clones, roughly nine tenths seen only once; the top ten take roughly 0.13%. Material for sequencing was naive CD4+ T cells sorted from blood. Subset here: CD45RA+ positively selected. The receptors come from a man younger than 35 in good health.

V and J are TRBV5-6 and TRBJ2-7; 8 bases match TRBD1. The ends lost 2 bases at V and 0 bases at J; junction bases unmatched: 7. CDR1 and CDR2 from the germline V gene are SGHDT and YYEEEE. The CDR3 length is 16 residues. The CDR3 protein is CASSFRGTGGSYEQYF. CDR3 in DNA: TGTGCCAGCAGCTTTCGAGGGACAGGCGGCTCCTACGAGCAGTACTTC.

The rearrangement joins TRBV2 to TRBJ1-2; D gene ambiguous. The length of the CDR3 is 13 residues. Germline CDR1 SNHLY, CDR2 FYNNEI. The ends were cut back, 0 bases at V and 6 bases at J, with 8 bases in the middle. The DNA of the CDR3 is TGTGCCAGCAGTGAAGCGTATGTCGATGGCTACACCTTC. Translation: CASSEAYVDGYTF. Variable domain in full (rest from reference TRBV2 and TRBJ1-2): EPEVTQTPSHQVTQMGQEVILRCVPISNHLYFYWYRQILGQKVEFLVSFYNNEISEKSEIFDDQFSVERPDGSNFTLKIRSTKLEDSAMYFCASSEAYVDGYTFGSGTRLTVV.

V gene TRBV7-2 combines with J gene TRBJ2-5; possibly TRBD1 or TRBD2 for D (5 bases each). Germline V lookup: CDR1 SGHTA, CDR2 FQGNSA. There are 14 residues in the CDR3. Trimming took 5 bases from V and 0 from J, leaving 10 bases between them. This CDR3 reads CASSPGAYQETQYF. In nucleotides, the CDR3 is TGTGCCAGCAGCCCCGGGGCGTACCAAGAGACCCAGTACTTC.

In this sample, this clone turned up once. The J gene is TRBJ2-5, the V gene TRBV7-6; D is unresolved. V was cut by 1 base and J by 2 bases, with 8 bases left in between. The germline gives CDR1 SGHVS, CDR2 FNYEAQ. The CDR3 is 14 amino acids. Written as DNA, the CDR3 is TGTGCCAGCAGCTTAGAGTTTATGCAAGAGACCCAGTACTTC. It specifies CASSLEFMQETQYF.

The chain employs TRBV7-2 and TRBJ2-3; D gene uncertain. The CDR3 extends over 13 amino acids. V gave up 5 bases and J gave up 5 bases, with 11 bases separating them. Germline loops: CDR1 SGHTA, CDR2 FQGNSA. The CDR3: CASSPVWRDTQYF. The DNA for the CDR3 is TGTGCCAGCAGCCCCGTGTGGAGAGATACGCAGTATTTT.

J is TRBJ2-3 and V is TRBV7-2, with D hard to call. Deletions cut 2 bases from V and 5 bases from J, with 8 bases between. Per the germline V gene, CDR1 is SGHTA and CDR2 is FQGNSA. CDR3 length: 13 amino acids. In nucleotides, the CDR3 is TGTGCCAGCAGCTTAAGGGTAAAAGATACGCAGTATTTT. Protein product: CASSLRVKDTQYF.

V gene TRBV30 combines with J gene TRBJ2-1, with 8 bases lining up with TRBD2. V was pared by 3 bases and J by 1 base, with 17 bases of the junction left unmatched. CDR3 length: 19 amino acids. Germline CDR1 is GTSNPN and CDR2 is SVGIG (reference sequence). The CDR3: CAWRSTRTSSPKSYNEQFF. In DNA, the CDR3 is TGTGCCTGGAGGTCCACGAGGACTAGCAGCCCTAAGTCCTACAATGAGCAGTTCTTC.

The V call is TRBV2, the J call TRBJ1-2, with a possible D match to TRBD1 (5 bases). V was pared by 6 bases and J by 5 bases, with 16 bases between. The CDR3 runs 14 residues. The germline CDR1 and CDR2 sequences are SNHLY and FYNNEI. DNA for the CDR3: TGTGCCAGCAGCCCAGGGTCGGGTGGTTATGGCTACACCTTC. The encoded protein is CASSPGSGGYGYTF.

This chain uses TRBV11-2 with TRBJ2-3; 7 nucleotides line up with TRBD1. From germline, CDR1 is SGHAT and CDR2 FQNNGV. The CDR3 is 18 residues long. Trimming at V came to 5 bases and at J to 0 bases, leaving 14 bases not matched to a gene. CDR3 loop: CASSHNWTGWYSTDTQYF. The CDR3 nucleotides read TGTGCCAGCAGCCATAACTGGACAGGCTGGTATAGCACAGATACGCAGTATTTT.

The V and J genes are TRBV7-2 and TRBJ1-2; D remains unclear. This CDR3 is built from 15 residues. CDR1 SGHTA and CDR2 FQGNSA come from the germline V gene. The V and J ends lost 2 bases and 0 bases respectively, with 10 bases between them. CDR3: CASSLSGRTNYGYTF. In DNA form, the CDR3 reads TGTGCCAGCAGCTTATCGGGCCGAACTAACTATGGCTACACCTTC. Based on the CDR3 plus reference TRBV7-2 and TRBJ1-2, the full variable domain is GAGVSQSPSNKVTEKGKDVELRCDPISGHTALYWYRQSLGQGLEFLIYFQGNSAPDKSGLPSDRFSAERTGGSVSTLTIQRTQQEDSAVYLCASSLSGRTNYGYTFGSGTRLTVV.

This chain connects TRBV4-3 to TRBJ2-5, with 8 nucleotides matching TRBD1. The V gene's germline CDR1 is LGHNA and CDR2 YSLEER. The V segment lost 1 base and the J segment 0 bases; nucleotides outside the gene matches: 7. The CDR3 length is 17 residues. The CDR3 nucleotides read TGCGCCAGCAGCCAAGGCCTCCGGGACAGGTACCAAGAGACCCAGTACTTC. Its translation is CASSQGLRDRYQETQYF.

The genes are TRBV9 and TRBJ2-2, with D perhaps TRBD1 (5 bases). CDR1 is SGDLS and CDR2 is YYNGEE in the germline V gene. The germline V and J ends were trimmed by 0 bases and 1 base, with 10 bases remaining between them. This CDR3 is built from 16 residues. The CDR3 nucleotides read TGTGCCAGCAGCGTAGGGAACAGGATGAACACCGGGGAGCTGTTTTTT. Protein product: CASSVGNRMNTGELFF. Full variable domain (outside the CDR3, taken from reference TRBV9 and TRBJ2-2): DSGVTQTPKHLITATGQRVTLRCSPRSGDLSVYWYQQSLDQGLQFLIQYYNGEERAKGNILERFSAQQFPDLHSELNLSSLELGDSALYFCASSVGNRMNTGELFFGEGSRLTVL.

J is TRBJ2-7 and V is TRBV29-1; 11 bases fit TRBD1. The CDR3 has 14 amino acids. CDR1 is SQVTM, CDR2 ANQGSEA, per germline. The ends lost 4 bases at V and 0 bases at J; junction bases unmatched: 2. CDR3 residues: CSVAGTGGSYEQYF. The CDR3 nucleotides read TGCAGCGTTGCGGGGACAGGGGGCTCCTACGAGCAGTACTTC.

The V and J genes are TRBV28 and TRBJ2-7, with a weak D call TRBD2 (6 bases). Trimming left V 11 bases short and J 3 bases short, with 17 bases between. Germline assignment: CDR1 MDHEN and CDR2 SYDVKM. The CDR3 length is 13 residues. For the CDR3, the DNA is TGTGCCGGATCGACGCCGGGAGACTACGAGCAGTACTTC. Protein: CAGSTPGDYEQYF. The full variable domain, completed using reference TRBV28 and TRBJ2-7, is DVKVTQSSRYLVKRTGEKVFLECVQDMDHENMFWYRQDPGLGLRLIYFSYDVKMKEKGDIPEGYSVSREKKERFSLILESASTNQTSMYLCAGSTPGDYEQYFGPGTRLTVT.

The chain joins TRBV29-1 to TRBJ1-4, with 9 bases identical to TRBD1. The length of the CDR3 is 13 residues. CDR1 and CDR2 from the germline V gene are SQVTM and ANQGSEA. CDR3 region: CSAGTGLLEKLFF. Here the CDR3 DNA reads TGCAGTGCCGGGACAGGGCTGTTGGAAAAACTGTTTTTT.

This chain joins TRBV5-4 and TRBJ2-7; D is unclear. Germline values: CDR1 SGHNT, CDR2 YYREEE (reference sequence). Between the trimmed V and J ends, which lost 3 bases and 0 bases, there was a span of 13 bases. The CDR3 consists of 15 residues. Here the CDR3 reads CASSYATTSSYEQYF. The CDR3, as DNA: TGTGCCAGCAGCTACGCCACCACGAGCTCCTACGAGCAGTACTTC.

This clone was observed once. The CDR3, as DNA: TGTGCCTGGAAAGACAGGTGGGCTGGCTACACCTTC. The encoded protein is CAWKDRWAGYTF. V is TRBV30 and J is TRBJ1-2, with D possibly TRBD1 on 6 matching bases. The germline V gene encodes CDR1 GTSNPN and CDR2 SVGIG (reference sequence). CDR3 length: 12 amino acids. Trimming took 4 bases from V and 7 from J, leaving 13 bases between them.